This passage covers 28 T cell receptor beta chains from one sample sequenced in a study of T cells expressing NK-cell markers. TCRdb reprocessed the 5' RACE reads, keeping one entry per CDR3 protein, no DNA. Listed are 350,000 to 450,000 distinct CDR3 sequences; roughly 5.2% falls within the top ten. The specimen was blood T cells: a sorted CD56 or NKG2C T cell subset, CD4+ or CD8+ T cells, or bulk PBMC T cells (not recorded which). These receptors all stem from a man aged 18-75 years in good health.

The chain combines TRBV5-1 with TRBJ2-1. Germline CDR1 SGHRS, CDR2 YFSETQ. The CDR3 runs 14 residues. CDR3 sequence: CASSTDVRYNEQFF.

This chain connects TRBV20-1 to TRBJ2-7; TCRdb proposes TRBD1, but this gene call is untestable without DNA. Per germline, CDR1 DFQATT and CDR2 SNEGSKA (reference sequence). This CDR3 comprises 16 residues. CDR3 sequence: CSARAPKDRGSYEQYF.

The V call is TRBV18, the J call TRBJ2-7; there is no DNA to check the TCRdb D call of TRBD1. The CDR3 is 14 residues long. Germline V CDR1 and CDR2: KGHSH, LQKENI. The CDR3 sequence: CASSQGGKDYEQYF. Using reference TRBV18 and TRBJ2-7 for the parts outside the CDR3, the full variable domain is NAGVMQNPRHLVRRRGQEARLRCSPMKGHSHVYWYRQLPEEGLKFMVYLQKENIIDESGMPKERFSAEFPKEGPSILRIQQVVRGDSAAYFCASSQGGKDYEQYFGPGTRLTVT.

The rearrangement links TRBV6-5 to TRBJ2-2; with no DNA, the TCRdb D assignment of TRBD2 cannot be verified. This CDR3 contains 17 residues. Germline values: CDR1 MNHEY, CDR2 SVGAGI. This CDR3 reads CASSYSRGGLETGELFF.

The chain has TRBV12-3 or TRBV12-4 and TRBJ2-7; the D gene TCRdb calls, TRBD2, cannot be checked with no DNA. The CDR3 spans 16 residues. CDR3 in amino acids: CASSLGTSGGQYEQYF.

This chain connects TRBV7-8 to TRBJ2-7. CDR3 length equals 14 residues. Germline lookup yields CDR1 SGHVS and CDR2 FQNEAQ. The CDR3: CASSSNAYSYEQYF.

The J gene is TRBJ2-6, the V gene TRBV5-8; TCRdb names TRBD2, which stays unverified in the absence of DNA. CDR3 length: 17 residues. Germline CDR1 reads SGHTS; CDR2 reads YDEGEE. The CDR3 spells CASSLVGLISGANVLTF.

The V gene is TRBV5-1, the J gene TRBJ2-6; the TRBD1 assignment by TCRdb is unverifiable without DNA. Germline values: CDR1 SGHRS, CDR2 YFSETQ. The CDR3 runs 15 residues. The CDR3 loop is CASTYQGNGANVLTF.

The chain joins TRBV7-9 to TRBJ2-1; TCRdb selects TRBD1, and the lack of DNA leaves this call unchecked. CDR1 is SEHNR, CDR2 FQNEAQ, per germline (reference sequence). This CDR3 is built from 16 residues. The chain's CDR3 is CASSADRAFLINEQFF.

This chain joins TRBV4-2 and TRBJ2-3; as DNA is missing, the TRBD2 call by TCRdb cannot be tested. The CDR3 covers 18 residues. Germline assignment: CDR1 LGHNA and CDR2 YNFKEQ. This CDR3 reads CASSQAVLAGGSTDTQYF.

The V gene is TRBV5-1, the J gene TRBJ2-1; TCRdb's D call, TRBD2, is unchecked because there is no DNA. The germline V gene has CDR1 SGHRS and CDR2 YFSETQ. The CDR3 spans 16 residues. CDR3 protein: CASAQGGGASYNEQFF.

V and J are TRBV7-2 and TRBJ1-5; the D call of TRBD1 rests on TCRdb alone, since no DNA is present to check it. Germline V gene lookup returns CDR1 SGHTA and CDR2 FQGNSA. CDR3 size: 14 residues. The CDR3 reads CASSYDSRGQPQHF.

The chain carries TRBV28 and TRBJ2-7; TCRdb names TRBD1, which stays unverified in the absence of DNA. The CDR3 is made up of 12 amino acids. Per germline, CDR1 MDHEN and CDR2 SYDVKM. The CDR3 is CASRRPGQGQYF.

The chain recombines TRBV5-5 with TRBJ1-1; TCRdb designates TRBD1, a call that cannot be tested without DNA. Per the germline V gene, CDR1 is SGHKS and CDR2 is YYEKEE (reference sequence). This CDR3 is built from 15 residues. This CDR3 reads CASSFRGEFNTEAFF.

This sequence joins TRBV9 and TRBJ2-2; TCRdb's D gene call, TRBD1, goes unchecked for lack of DNA. CDR1 and CDR2 (germline): SGDLS, YYNGEE. The CDR3 has 15 residues. The CDR3 is CASSAGQVNTGELFF.

J is TRBJ2-7 and V is TRBV2; absent DNA, TCRdb's TRBD2 call cannot be checked. The CDR3 consists of 14 residues. Germline CDR1 and CDR2: SNHLY and FYNNEI. CDR3 in amino acids: CASLVGLASLEQYF.

The chain is built from TRBV9 and TRBJ1-1; TCRdb reports TRBD1, a call that lacks DNA to check it against. Per the germline V gene, CDR1 is SGDLS and CDR2 is YYNGEE. The CDR3 is 14 residues long. The CDR3 protein is CASSQTTGGTEAFF.

CDR3 in amino acids: CASSNYFSGANVLTF. V is TRBV7-9 and J is TRBJ2-6. Germline V gene data show CDR1 as SEHNR and CDR2 as FQNEAQ (reference sequence). The CDR3 length is 15 residues.

The chain carries TRBV12-3 or TRBV12-4 and TRBJ1-2. The CDR3 loop spans 18 amino acids. The CDR3 protein is CASSLATSIGLGGLGYTF.

This chain joins TRBV4-1 and TRBJ2-4; TCRdb's D call, TRBD2, is unchecked because there is no DNA. In germline, CDR1 is MGHRA, CDR2 YSYEKL. There are 19 residues in the CDR3. This chain's CDR3 is CASSQDQRRASLAKNIQYF.

The chain employs TRBV15 and TRBJ2-1. The V gene's germline CDR1 is LNHNV and CDR2 YYDKDF (reference sequence). The CDR3 sequence is 13 residues long. CDR3 amino acids: CATSRDVAFEQFF.

The rearrangement links TRBV27 to TRBJ2-7; absent DNA, TCRdb's TRBD1 call cannot be checked. The V gene's germline CDR1 is MNHEY and CDR2 SMNVEV (reference sequence). This CDR3 contains 15 residues. CDR3: CASSLGQGAYYEQYF.

This sequence joins TRBV7-2 and TRBJ1-1; the TCRdb call, TRBD1, lacks DNA for checking. In germline, CDR1 is SGHTA, CDR2 FQGNSA. This CDR3 is 20 amino acids long. CDR3 residues: CASSPEYNRDRGLGITEAFF.

The chain joins TRBV5-4 to TRBJ1-6; there is no DNA to check the TCRdb D call of TRBD1. Germline loops: CDR1 SGHNT, CDR2 YYREEE (reference sequence). The CDR3 has 19 residues. The CDR3 is CASSLALVQGARGNSPLHF.

The V gene is TRBV28, the J gene TRBJ1-2; TCRdb calls TRBD1, which cannot be checked without DNA. Germline assignment: CDR1 MDHEN and CDR2 SYDVKM. The CDR3 extends over 17 amino acids. CDR3: CASSLGLAGGPLDGYTF.

The V and J genes are TRBV7-2 and TRBJ2-5; the D call from TCRdb, TRBD2, cannot be confirmed without DNA. Germline loops: CDR1 SGHTA, CDR2 FQGNSA. This CDR3 is built from 15 residues. The CDR3 is CASSAGGTTQETQYF.

The V and J genes are TRBV14 and TRBJ2-3; without DNA, the TCRdb call of TRBD1 cannot be checked. The CDR3 is made up of 16 amino acids. CDR1 is SGHDN, CDR2 FVKESK, per germline. The CDR3 is CASSQARMWGADTQYF. Looking up the rest from reference TRBV14 and TRBJ2-3 gives the full variable domain: EAGVTQFPSHSVIEKGQTVTLRCDPISGHDNLYWYRRVMGKEIKFLLHFVKESKQDESGMPNNRFLAERTGGTYSTLKVQPAELEDSGVYFCASSQARMWGADTQYFGPGTRLTVL.

V gene TRBV6-5 combines with J gene TRBJ1-2; the D call from TCRdb, TRBD1, cannot be confirmed without DNA. There are 15 residues in the CDR3. Germline CDR1 reads MNHEY; CDR2 reads SVGAGI. CDR3 amino acids: CASSYSPGGGRGYTF.